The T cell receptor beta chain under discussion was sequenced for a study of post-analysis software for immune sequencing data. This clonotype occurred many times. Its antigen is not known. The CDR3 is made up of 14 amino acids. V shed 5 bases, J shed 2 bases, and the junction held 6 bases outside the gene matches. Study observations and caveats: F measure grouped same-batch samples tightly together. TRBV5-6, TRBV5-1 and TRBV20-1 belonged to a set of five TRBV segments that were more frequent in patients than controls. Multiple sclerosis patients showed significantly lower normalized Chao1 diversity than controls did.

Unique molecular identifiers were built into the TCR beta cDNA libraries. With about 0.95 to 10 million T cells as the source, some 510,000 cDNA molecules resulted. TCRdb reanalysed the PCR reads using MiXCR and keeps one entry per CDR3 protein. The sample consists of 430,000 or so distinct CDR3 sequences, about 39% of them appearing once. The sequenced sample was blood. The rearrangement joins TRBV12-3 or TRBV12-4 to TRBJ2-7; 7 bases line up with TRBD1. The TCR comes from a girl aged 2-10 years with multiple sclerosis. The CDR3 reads CASSSRDRTYEQYF. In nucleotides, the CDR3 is TGTGCCAGCAGTAGCCGGGACAGAACCTACGAGCAGTACTTC.